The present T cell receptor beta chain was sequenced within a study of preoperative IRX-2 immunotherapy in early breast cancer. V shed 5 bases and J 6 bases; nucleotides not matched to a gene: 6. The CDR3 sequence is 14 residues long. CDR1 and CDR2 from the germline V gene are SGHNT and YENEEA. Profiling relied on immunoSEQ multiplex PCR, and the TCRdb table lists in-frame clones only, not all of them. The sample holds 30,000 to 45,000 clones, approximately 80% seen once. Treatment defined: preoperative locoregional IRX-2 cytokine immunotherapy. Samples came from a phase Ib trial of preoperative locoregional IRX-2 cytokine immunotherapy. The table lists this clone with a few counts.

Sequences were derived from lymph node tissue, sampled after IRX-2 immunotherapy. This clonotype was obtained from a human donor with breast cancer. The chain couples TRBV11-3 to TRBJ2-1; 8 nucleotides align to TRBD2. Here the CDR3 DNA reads TGTGCCAGCAGCGGGACTAGGGCAGGCAATGAGCAGTTCTTC. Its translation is CASSGTRAGNEQFF.